This T cell receptor (beta chain) comes out of a study of breast tumors, draining lymph nodes, adjacent tissues. The table lists this clonotype with many counts. The antigen remains undetermined. TCRdb re-derived calls from the multiplex PCR reads in MiXCR, one entry per CDR3 protein. Of over 200,000 distinct CDR3 sequences in the sample, roughly 30% were seen once. Axillary draining lymph nodes of breast cancer patients supplied the node samples. Points from the study as a whole: Tumors had less TCR diversity than lymph nodes, more than nontumor tissue. Data only fit, rather than demonstrated, lymph node origin of most tumor T cells. Data fit most tumor T cells coming from lymph node, expanding in tumor.

The receptor comes from a female donor with breast cancer. Some clones in this sample may be carry-over from other donors' samples. The sample was axillary lymph node tissue.

CDR3 loop: CASSRFGQNYNEQFF. In nucleotides, the CDR3 is TGTGCCAGCAGCCGTTTCGGACAGAACTACAATGAGCAGTTCTTC. The rearrangement joins TRBV14 to TRBJ2-1; D may be TRBD1 (6 bases). Germline V gene sequence: CDR1 SGHDN, CDR2 FVKESK. The CDR3 has 15 amino acids. Trimming left V 4 bases short and J 3 bases short, with 13 bases between.